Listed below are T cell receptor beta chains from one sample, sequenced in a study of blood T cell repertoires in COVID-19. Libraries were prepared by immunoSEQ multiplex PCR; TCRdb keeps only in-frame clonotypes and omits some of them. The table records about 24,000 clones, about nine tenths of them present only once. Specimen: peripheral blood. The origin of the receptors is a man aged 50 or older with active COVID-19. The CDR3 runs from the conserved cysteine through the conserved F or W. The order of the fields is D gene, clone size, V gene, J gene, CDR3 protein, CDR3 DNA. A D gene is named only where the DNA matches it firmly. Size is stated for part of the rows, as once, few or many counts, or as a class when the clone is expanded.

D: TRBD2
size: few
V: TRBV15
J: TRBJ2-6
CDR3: CATSRWGRAKISGANVLTF
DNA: TGTGCCACCAGCAGATGGGGGAGGGCCAAAATCTCTGGGGCCAACGTCCTGACTTTC

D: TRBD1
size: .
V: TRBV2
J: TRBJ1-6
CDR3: CASRRQGAFGNSPLHF
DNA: TGTGCCAGCAGGCGCCAGGGGGCATTCGGCAATTCACCCCTCCACTTT

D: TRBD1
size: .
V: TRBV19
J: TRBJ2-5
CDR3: CASSPMTGFPPRPQETQYF
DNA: TGTGCCAGTAGTCCGATGACAGGGTTCCCGCCTCGTCCTCAAGAGACCCAGTACTTC

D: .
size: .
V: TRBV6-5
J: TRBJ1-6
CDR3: CASGELDNSPLHF
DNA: TGTGCCTCGGGGGAATTGGATAATTCACCCCTCCACTTT

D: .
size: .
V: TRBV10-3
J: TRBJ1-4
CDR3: CATSTGPANEKLFF
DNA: TGTGCCACGAGTACAGGGCCGGCTAATGAAAAACTGTTTTTT

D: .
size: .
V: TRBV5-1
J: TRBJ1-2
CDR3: CASSFDSAWEGYTF
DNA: TGCGCCAGCAGCTTCGATTCGGCCTGGGAGGGCTACACCTTC

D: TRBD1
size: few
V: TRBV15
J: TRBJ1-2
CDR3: CATSRETGQAYGYTF
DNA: TGTGCCACCAGCAGAGAAACGGGACAGGCTTATGGCTACACCTTC

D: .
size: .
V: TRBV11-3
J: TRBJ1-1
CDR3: CASSLGRWAFF
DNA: TGTGCCAGCAGCTTAGGGCGGTGGGCTTTCTTT

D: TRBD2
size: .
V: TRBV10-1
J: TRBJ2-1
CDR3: CASSTRGLAGEDSYNEQFF
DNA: TGCGCCAGCAGTACCAGGGGACTAGCGGGGGAAGATTCCTACAATGAGCAGTTCTTC

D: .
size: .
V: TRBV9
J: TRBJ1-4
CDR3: CASSASGATNEKLFF
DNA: TGTGCCAGCAGCGCGTCAGGGGCCACTAATGAAAAACTGTTTTTT

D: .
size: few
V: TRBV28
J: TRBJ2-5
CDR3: CASSPQSGETQYF
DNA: TGTGCCAGCAGTCCTCAGAGCGGAGAGACCCAGTACTTC

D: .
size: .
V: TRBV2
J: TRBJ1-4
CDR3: CASSEVEAPWEKLFF
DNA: TGTGCCAGCAGTGAGGTGGAGGCCCCCTGGGAAAAACTGTTTTTT

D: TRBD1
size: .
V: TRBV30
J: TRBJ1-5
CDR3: CAWSLGQGNQPQHF
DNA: TGTGCCTGGAGTTTAGGACAGGGCAATCAGCCCCAGCATTTT

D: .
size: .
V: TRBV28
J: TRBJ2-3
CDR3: CASTPGGRRTDTQYF
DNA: TGTGCCAGCACCCCCGGGGGGCGACGCACAGATACGCAGTATTTT

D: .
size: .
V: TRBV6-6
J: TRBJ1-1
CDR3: CASSYDPTLKAFF
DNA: TGTGCCAGCAGTTACGACCCGACTCTAAAAGCTTTCTTT

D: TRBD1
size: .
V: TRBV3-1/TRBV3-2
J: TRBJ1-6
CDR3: CASSQKHGTVNSPLHF
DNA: TGTGCCAGCAGCCAGAAACACGGGACAGTCAATTCACCCCTCCACTTT

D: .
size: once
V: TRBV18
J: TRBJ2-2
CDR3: CASSLQGSTGELFF
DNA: TGTGCCAGCTCACTACAGGGTAGCACCGGGGAGCTGTTTTTT

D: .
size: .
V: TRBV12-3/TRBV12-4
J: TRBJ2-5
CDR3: CASSLRQQETQYF
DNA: TGTGCCAGCAGTCTAAGACAGCAAGAGACCCAGTACTTC

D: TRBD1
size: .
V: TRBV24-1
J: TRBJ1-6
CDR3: CATSDRQGGSPLHF
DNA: TGTGCCACCAGTGATCGACAGGGTGGATCACCCCTCCACTTT

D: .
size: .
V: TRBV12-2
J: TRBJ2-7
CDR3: CASRPAGGRDEQYF
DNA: TGTGCAAGTCGGCCAGCGGGAGGGCGGGACGAGCAGTACTTC

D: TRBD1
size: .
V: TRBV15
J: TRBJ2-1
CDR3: CATSRPGTGAYNEQFF
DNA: TGTGCCACCAGCAGACCCGGGACAGGGGCCTACAATGAGCAGTTCTTC

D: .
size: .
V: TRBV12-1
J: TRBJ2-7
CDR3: CASSLAGGAYEQYF
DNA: TGTGCCAGCAGCTTAGCGGGGGGGGCCTACGAGCAGTACTTC

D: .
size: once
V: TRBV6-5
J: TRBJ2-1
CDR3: CASRPPGTTNEQFF
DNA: TGTGCCAGCCGACCGCCGGGAACTACCAATGAGCAGTTCTTC

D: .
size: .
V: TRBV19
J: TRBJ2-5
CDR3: CASQYQETQYF
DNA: TGTGCCAGCCAGTACCAAGAGACCCAGTACTTC

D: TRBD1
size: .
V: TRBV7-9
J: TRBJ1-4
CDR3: CASTDRSNEKLFF
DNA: TGTGCCAGCACGGACAGGAGTAATGAAAAACTGTTTTTT

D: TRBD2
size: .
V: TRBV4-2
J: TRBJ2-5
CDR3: CASSERGGSGGAEETQYF
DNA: TGTGCCAGCAGCGAAAGGGGGGGAAGCGGGGGCGCGGAAGAGACCCAGTACTTC

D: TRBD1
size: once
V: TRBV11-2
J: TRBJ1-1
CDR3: CASSQGQVMNTEAFF
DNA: TGTGCCAGCAGTCAGGGACAGGTGATGAACACTGAAGCTTTCTTT

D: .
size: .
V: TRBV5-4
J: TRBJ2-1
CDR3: CASSPGIERNEQFF
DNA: TGTGCCAGCAGCCCGGGAATAGAGCGCAATGAGCAGTTCTTC

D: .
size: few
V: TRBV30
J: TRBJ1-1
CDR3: CAWSFGGEAFF
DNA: TGTGCCTGGAGTTTCGGGGGAGAAGCTTTCTTT

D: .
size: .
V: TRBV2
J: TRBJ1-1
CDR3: CASSVWLETEAFF
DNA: TGTGCCAGCAGTGTATGGTTAGAGACTGAAGCTTTCTTT

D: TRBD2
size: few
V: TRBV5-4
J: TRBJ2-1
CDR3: CASSFLAGGTLDEQFF
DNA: TGTGCCAGCAGCTTTCTAGCGGGGGGGACTCTCGATGAGCAGTTCTTC

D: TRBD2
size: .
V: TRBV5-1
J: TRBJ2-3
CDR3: CASSSGTSPSTDTQYF
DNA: TGCGCCAGCAGCTCCGGGACTAGCCCAAGCACAGATACGCAGTATTTT

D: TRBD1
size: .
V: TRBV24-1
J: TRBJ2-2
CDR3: CATSDAGQGVTGELFF
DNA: TGTGCCACCAGTGACGCAGGACAGGGGGTTACCGGGGAGCTGTTTTTT

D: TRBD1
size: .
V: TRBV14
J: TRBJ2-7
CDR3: CASSLDRGRDEQYF
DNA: TGTGCCAGCAGCCTCGACAGGGGGCGAGACGAGCAGTACTTC

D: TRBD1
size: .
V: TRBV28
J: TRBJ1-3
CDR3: CASRSTGAGNTIYF
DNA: TGTGCCAGCAGGTCAACAGGGGCTGGAAACACCATATATTTT

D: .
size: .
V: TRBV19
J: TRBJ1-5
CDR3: CASMSGLNQPQHF
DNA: TGTGCCAGTATGTCAGGACTCAATCAGCCCCAGCATTTT